The 9 T cell receptor beta chains below were found in one sample sequenced in a study of shared clonotypes between healthy human individuals. Sequenced by immunoSEQ multiplex PCR; TCRdb stores in-frame clones only, minus some. This table holds 2 million to 2.5 million clones, around 95% found once. The material sequenced was naive CD4+ T cells sorted from blood. Subset reported: CD45RA+ positively selected. Source of these receptors: a man aged 18 to 29 in good health.

The chain has TRBV28 and TRBJ2-7; 8 positions match TRBD2. The CDR3 is 16 residues long. CDR1 MDHEN and CDR2 SYDVKM come from the germline V gene. V shed 4 bases, J shed 1 base, and the junction held 9 bases outside the gene matches. The CDR3 DNA reads as TGTGCCAGCAGTTCCGCCGGGGGGGCAAGATCCTACGAGCAGTACTTC. Translation: CASSSAGGARSYEQYF. Full variable domain (rest looked up from reference TRBV28 and TRBJ2-7): DVKVTQSSRYLVKRTGEKVFLECVQDMDHENMFWYRQDPGLGLRLIYFSYDVKMKEKGDIPEGYSVSREKKERFSLILESASTNQTSMYLCASSSAGGARSYEQYFGPGTRLTVT.

This clone was recorded only once. The same CDR3 can be traced to other DNA sequences in this sample. The J gene is TRBJ1-1, the V gene TRBV6-5, with TRBD1 matching over 8 bases. Germline assignment: CDR1 MNHEY and CDR2 SVGAGI. The CDR3 length is 14 residues. Trimming cost V 4 bases and J 3 bases; bases outside gene matches: 4. CDR3 DNA: TGTGCCAGCAGTTCCGGACAGGGCCACACTGAAGCTTTCTTT. Translation: CASSSGQGHTEAFF.

With regard to this clone: This sample also contains other DNA sequences that code for the same CDR3. The CDR3 region is CASSYGDEQFF. In nucleotides, the CDR3 is TGTGCCAGCAGTTACGGTGATGAGCAGTTCTTC. This chain joins TRBV6-6 and TRBJ2-1; D call uncertain. The V gene lost 2 bases and the J gene lost 8 bases, with 4 bases spanning the gap. The germline gives CDR1 MNHNY, CDR2 SVGAGI (reference sequence). The CDR3 runs 11 residues.

The rearrangement uses TRBV6-1 and TRBJ2-3; unclear D gene. Trimming left V 6 bases short and J 0 bases short, with 10 bases between. The germline V gene has CDR1 MNHNS and CDR2 SASEGT. The CDR3 is 14 amino acids. CDR3 DNA sequence: TGTGCCAGCAGAAGGGATGCTAGCACAGATACGCAGTATTTT. As protein: CASRRDASTDTQYF.

As regards this clone: The sample holds other DNA sequences that translate to the same CDR3. V usage is TRBV5-1 and J usage is TRBJ2-5; 11 nucleotides align to TRBD1. J lost 2 bases, V lost 3 bases, and 3 bases had no gene match. CDR3 length: 15 amino acids. CDR1 is SGHRS and CDR2 is YFSETQ in the germline V gene. Here the CDR3 reads CASSSGTGGQETQYF. The DNA for the CDR3 is TGCGCCAGCAGCTCCGGGACAGGGGGTCAAGAGACCCAGTACTTC.

The chain has TRBV21-1 and TRBJ2-7; the table names TRBD1, a call not compared with the DNA. TRBV21-1 is annotated as a pseudogene. The CDR3 extends over 16 amino acids. The CDR3 sequence is CASSRGVGQSSYEQYF. The CDR3 coding sequence is TGTGCCAGCAGCAGAGGGGTCGGACAGTCGAGCTACGAGCAGTACTTC.

The rearrangement uses TRBV28 and TRBJ1-1; 8 nucleotides align to TRBD1. The length of the CDR3 is 16 residues. Germline V CDR1 and CDR2: MDHEN, SYDVKM. V was clipped by 2 bases and J by 3 bases; unmatched bases: 8. CDR3: CASSLTGGSGDTEAFF. DNA of the CDR3: TGTGCCAGCAGTTTAACAGGGGGATCTGGAGACACTGAAGCTTTCTTT.

This clone was recorded once. The chain employs TRBV5-6 and TRBJ1-1; 7 bases agree with TRBD1. The CDR3 sequence is 16 residues long. Trimming cost V 2 bases and J 3 bases; bases outside gene matches: 10. Germline V gene sequence: CDR1 SGHDT, CDR2 YYEEEE. The CDR3 DNA follows: TGTGCCAGCAGCTTATCGAACAGGGGAGGCTACACTGAAGCTTTCTTT. Translated: CASSLSNRGGYTEAFF.

This clone is a singleton in its sample. The chain joins TRBV28 to TRBJ1-2; no reliable D call. V lost 1 base and J 4 bases, leaving 10 bases between the germline ends. The CDR3 covers 14 residues. Germline CDR1 and CDR2: MDHEN and SYDVKM. CDR3 protein: CASSLSKVFYGYTF. CDR3 sequence (DNA): TGTGCCAGCAGTTTATCGAAGGTCTTCTATGGCTACACCTTC.